What follows are 20 T cell receptor beta chains derived from one specimen sequenced in a study of blood T cells in healthy people across ages. A second PCR, run for roughly 7 to 11 cycles, used a sample-barcoded 5' primer plus a J-beta primer mix. Each CDR3 protein is one row after TCRdb ran MiXCR on the 5' RACE reads. Of roughly 730,000 distinct CDR3 sequences listed, roughly three fifths are singletons. Sequencing used blood. The receptor set was obtained from a man aged 40-49 years in good health.

This clonotype was found a few times. V usage is TRBV29-1 and J usage is TRBJ2-1; a possible D gene is TRBD1 (5 bases). The CDR3 covers 13 residues. Trimming shortened V by 7 bases and J by 0 bases, and 10 bases separated the two germline ends. CDR1 SQVTM and CDR2 ANQGSEA come from the germline V gene. The CDR3 coding sequence is TGCAGCGGTGACAGAGACTCCTACAATGAGCAGTTCTTC. It translates to CSGDRDSYNEQFF.

V gene TRBV5-4 combines with J gene TRBJ2-4; D perhaps matches TRBD1 (5 bases). The J call is in doubt because the DNA end fits TRBJ2-7 better. The germline V gene has CDR1 SGHNT and CDR2 YYREEE (reference sequence). The CDR3 is 14 residues long. This CDR3 is CASSLVGEPNEQYF. The CDR3 region has the DNA TGTGCCAGCAGCTTGGTAGGGGAACCAAACGAGCAGTACTTC.

In its sample, this clonotype was seen a few times. The V and J genes are TRBV25-1 and TRBJ2-5, with 7 positions matching TRBD2. Germline V gene sequence: CDR1 MGHDK, CDR2 SYGVNS. The V gene end was trimmed by 0 bases and the J gene end by 2 bases; junction bases not matched to a gene: 9. The CDR3 sequence is 17 residues long. The CDR3 reads CASSEYGGRGGQETQYF. The CDR3 DNA is TGTGCCAGCAGTGAATACGGTGGGAGGGGAGGGCAAGAGACCCAGTACTTC.

The rearrangement joins TRBV7-9 to TRBJ1-1; 8 bases align to TRBD1. The CDR3 is made up of 14 amino acids. Trimming removed 4 bases from V and 1 base from J; junction bases left unmatched: 2. Germline-derived CDR1 and CDR2 are SEHNR and FQNEAQ (reference sequence). The CDR3 region has the DNA TGTGCCAGCAGCTCGGGGACAGGGAACACTGAAGCTTTCTTT. It encodes CASSSGTGNTEAFF.

The V call is TRBV5-1, the J call TRBJ2-3; tentative D call: TRBD2 (5 bases). The CDR3 is 15 amino acids. Trimming removed 4 bases at V and 2 bases at J, with 14 bases between. The germline gives CDR1 SGHRS, CDR2 YFSETQ. The CDR3 is CASSTDGVATDTQYF. The DNA for the CDR3 is TGCGCCAGCAGCACCGACGGGGTAGCCACAGATACGCAGTATTTT.

This chain links TRBV9 with TRBJ2-5; 8 bases fit TRBD1. The CDR3 is made up of 14 amino acids. J lost 4 bases, V lost 6 bases, and 8 bases had no gene match. The germline V gene encodes CDR1 SGDLS and CDR2 YYNGEE. The CDR3 nucleotides read TGTGCCAGCAATCAGGGGGCGCTGGGAGAGACCCAGTACTTC. It specifies CASNQGALGETQYF.

The V call is TRBV20-1, the J call TRBJ2-5; possibly TRBD2 for D (6 bases). The CDR3 totals 16 residues. Germline V gene data show CDR1 as DFQATT and CDR2 as SNEGSKA (reference sequence). CDR3 region: CRLGREEGEYQETQYF. CDR3 nucleotides: TGCAGACTCGGTAGGGAGGAAGGAGAGTACCAAGAGACCCAGTACTTC.

The chain combines TRBV3-1 with TRBJ2-4; tentatively, D is TRBD1 (6 bases). This CDR3 has 16 residues. Trimming cost V 5 bases and J 0 bases, with 14 bases left between them. Germline V gene lookup returns CDR1 LGHDT and CDR2 YNNKEL (reference sequence). CDR3 DNA sequence: TGTGCCAGCAGCTACAGACAGGAGATAGCCAAAAACATTCAGTACTTC. It codes for CASSYRQEIAKNIQYF.

This chain links TRBV5-1 with TRBJ2-3; a weak D match, TRBD1 (6 bases). The CDR3 is 15 amino acids. Trimming removed 3 bases at V and 2 bases at J, with 13 bases between. CDR1 is SGHRS, CDR2 YFSETQ, per germline. DNA of the CDR3: TGCGCCAGCAGCTGGGGTGGACAGACCACAGATACGCAGTATTTT. This gives the protein CASSWGGQTTDTQYF.

This sequence joins TRBV18 and TRBJ1-3; D is perhaps TRBD1 (6 bases). There are 15 residues in the CDR3. CDR1 is KGHSH and CDR2 is LQKENI in the germline V gene. V was trimmed by 6 bases and J by 0 bases, leaving 12 bases between them. The chain's CDR3 is CASSLQGTSGNTIYF. The DNA for the CDR3 is TGTGCCAGCTCTCTACAGGGAACCTCTGGAAACACCATATATTTT.

This clonotype appeared a few times. The CDR3 DNA reads TGCAGCGTTGAAGAACCCAGGGACACTGAAGCTTTCTTT. Amino acid sequence: CSVEEPRDTEAFF. The chain joins TRBV29-1 to TRBJ1-1, with D possibly TRBD1 on 5 matching bases. Germline V gene data show CDR1 as SQVTM and CDR2 as ANQGSEA. CDR3 length equals 13 residues. Trimming removed 0 bases at V and 3 bases at J, with 8 bases between.

The chain is built from TRBV6-2 or TRBV6-3 and TRBJ2-4; 11 positions agree with TRBD2. CDR3 length: 15 amino acids. The V gene's germline CDR1 is MNHEY and CDR2 SVGEGT. The J segment lost 13 bases and the V segment lost 2 bases, leaving 10 bases of the junction unmatched. CDR3 DNA sequence: TGTGCCAGCAGTTACCTTGGACTAGCGGGTCGCCGACAGTACTTC. Translated: CASSYLGLAGRRQYF.

The chain joins TRBV20-1 to TRBJ1-6; no definite D call. V was trimmed by 3 bases and J by 9 bases, leaving 12 bases between them. This CDR3 comprises 13 residues. Germline assignment: CDR1 DFQATT and CDR2 SNEGSKA (reference sequence). CDR3 bases: TGCAGTGCTAGCTCTTCTCCTGGTTCACCCCTCCACTTT. As protein: CSASSSPGSPLHF.

This clonotype was detected only a few times. The chain joins TRBV7-2 to TRBJ2-7; D unresolved. V gave up 3 bases and J gave up 0 bases, with 9 bases separating them. Germline loops: CDR1 SGHTA, CDR2 FQGNSA. CDR3 length: 14 residues. The CDR3: CASSFGTSSYEQYF. In DNA, the CDR3 is TGTGCCAGCAGCTTCGGCACAAGCTCCTACGAGCAGTACTTC. Together with reference TRBV7-2 and TRBJ2-7, the CDR3 gives the full variable domain: GAGVSQSPSNKVTEKGKDVELRCDPISGHTALYWYRQSLGQGLEFLIYFQGNSAPDKSGLPSDRFSAERTGGSVSTLTIQRTQQEDSAVYLCASSFGTSSYEQYFGPGTRLTVT.

The chain carries TRBV25-1 and TRBJ1-1; D is possibly TRBD1 (5 bases). This CDR3 is built from 14 residues. Germline CDR1 and CDR2: MGHDK and SYGVNS. V lost 0 bases, J lost 5 bases, and 10 bases lay in between. Here the CDR3 reads CASSEYGEGTEAFF. For the CDR3, the DNA is TGTGCCAGCAGTGAATATGGAGAGGGGACTGAAGCTTTCTTT.

The table lists this clonotype with a few counts. The chain recombines TRBV24-1 with TRBJ2-1, with 10 bases that match TRBD2. V lost 9 bases and J lost 4; bases outside the gene matches: 14. The CDR3 has 17 residues. Germline V CDR1 and CDR2: KGHDR, SFDVKD. The CDR3: CATGVGGAGGGYNEQFF. The CDR3 nucleotides read TGTGCCACCGGCGTTGGTGGAGCGGGAGGGGGATACAATGAGCAGTTCTTC.

This clonotype was observed a few times. The chain links TRBV9 to TRBJ2-7; D may be TRBD1 (5 bases). Germline CDR1 is SGDLS and CDR2 is YYNGEE. The CDR3 consists of 14 residues. The V end was cut by 3 bases, the J end by 2 bases, with 12 bases between. The CDR3 DNA reads as TGTGCCAGCAGCGCCCCTGGGGCCACCTACGAGCAGTACTTC. Its translation is CASSAPGATYEQYF. Variable domain in full (rest from reference TRBV9 and TRBJ2-7): DSGVTQTPKHLITATGQRVTLRCSPRSGDLSVYWYQQSLDQGLQFLIQYYNGEERAKGNILERFSAQQFPDLHSELNLSSLELGDSALYFCASSAPGATYEQYFGPGTRLTVT.

The chain uses TRBV3-1 and TRBJ2-1; the D gene is possibly TRBD1 (5 bases). Between the trimmed V and J ends, which lost 4 bases and 4 bases, there was a span of 20 bases. The CDR3 is 17 residues long. Germline V CDR1 and CDR2: LGHDT, YNNKEL (reference sequence). CDR3 in amino acids: CASSPLGSLKGYNEQFF. For the CDR3, the DNA is TGTGCCAGCAGCCCGCTTGGATCACTCAAGGGGTACAATGAGCAGTTCTTC.

This clonotype has more than one count but fewer than ten. V and J are TRBV12-3 or TRBV12-4 and TRBJ2-7; no definite D call. The length of the CDR3 is 13 residues. Trimming removed 4 bases from V and 2 bases from J, with 9 bases in between. The DNA of the CDR3 is TGTGCCAGCAGTTCAGGACGGACCTACGAGCAGTACTTC. Its protein is CASSSGRTYEQYF.

V usage is TRBV28 and J usage is TRBJ2-4, with D tentatively TRBD2 (5 bases). Deletions cut 6 bases from V and 1 base from J, with 28 bases between. The V gene's germline CDR1 is MDHEN and CDR2 SYDVKM. The CDR3 loop spans 20 amino acids. The CDR3 sequence: CASRPRGLTSAVRAKNIQYF. In DNA, the CDR3 is TGTGCCAGCAGACCAAGAGGGCTCACGTCCGCTGTAAGGGCCAAAAACATTCAGTACTTC.